The 29 T cell receptor beta chains reported below all come from one sample, sequenced in a study of control samples from healthy donors and cancer patients. Libraries were prepared by immunoSEQ multiplex PCR; TCRdb keeps only in-frame clonotypes and omits some of them. The table has about 120,000 clones, roughly 90% seen once. Sequenced material: blood. These receptors were obtained from a middle-aged man in good health.

The chain couples TRBV6-4 to TRBJ2-5; 9 nucleotides agree with TRBD1. This CDR3 is built from 16 residues. Germline V gene lookup returns CDR1 MRHNA and CDR2 SNTAGT. V shed 1 base, J shed 4 bases, and the junction held 7 bases outside the gene matches. CDR3 nucleotides: TGTGCCAGCAGTGACTACCCCTCGGACAGGGGAGAGACCCAGTACTTC. Amino acid sequence: CASSDYPSDRGETQYF.

In this sample, this clone turned up once. The V gene is TRBV24-1, the J gene TRBJ1-2; TRBD1 agrees at 9 bases. Germline-derived CDR1 and CDR2 are KGHDR and SFDVKD. V lost 3 bases, J lost 2 bases, and 3 bases stayed unmatched. The CDR3 extends over 15 amino acids. The CDR3 DNA sequence: TGTGCCACCAGTGATGAGACAGGGGGAAACTATGGCTACACCTTC. This gives the protein CATSDETGGNYGYTF.

J is TRBJ1-2 and V is TRBV7-9, with D unresolved. This CDR3 region has 12 residues. Trimming took off 6 bases at V and 4 bases at J, with 9 bases between the two ends. In germline, CDR1 is SEHNR, CDR2 FQNEAQ (reference sequence). The CDR3 protein is CASRAEGYGYTF. For the CDR3, the DNA is TGTGCCAGCAGAGCGGAGGGCTATGGCTACACCTTC.

The chain combines TRBV9 with TRBJ2-1; 16 bases line up with TRBD2. With 3 bases clipped from V and 3 bases from J, the junction kept 9 bases outside the gene matches. Germline loops: CDR1 SGDLS, CDR2 YYNGEE. This CDR3 has 19 amino acids. Here the CDR3 reads CASSASGTSGGAFYNEQFF. CDR3 DNA sequence: TGTGCCAGCAGCGCCTCCGGGACTAGCGGGGGGGCCTTCTACAATGAGCAGTTCTTC.

The chain carries TRBV2 and TRBJ2-5; 8 nucleotides line up with TRBD2. Per germline, CDR1 SNHLY and CDR2 FYNNEI. CDR3 length: 15 residues. After removal of 6 bases from V and 5 bases from J, the junction contained 11 bases not matched to a gene. CDR3 protein: CASSGFAGGRETQYF. In DNA form, the CDR3 reads TGTGCCAGCAGCGGGTTTGCGGGGGGCAGGGAGACCCAGTACTTC.

The chain is built from TRBV24-1 and TRBJ2-2; D remains unclear. Trimming removed 4 bases at V and 3 bases at J, with 8 bases between. Germline assignment: CDR1 KGHDR and CDR2 SFDVKD. The CDR3 is made up of 14 amino acids. The CDR3 reads CATSEDGYTGELFF. The CDR3 coding sequence is TGTGCCACCAGTGAGGACGGTTACACCGGGGAGCTGTTTTTT.

V is TRBV3-1 (or the pseudogene TRBV3-2) and J is TRBJ2-7; D is unclear. This CDR3 has 11 amino acids. V was cut by 0 bases and J by 4 bases, with 1 base left in between. Germline CDR1 and CDR2: LGHDT and YNNKEL (reference sequence). The CDR3 DNA follows: TGTGCCAGCAGCCAAGAGTACGAGCAGTACTTC. This translates into CASSQEYEQYF.

The V gene is TRBV6-5, the J gene TRBJ1-1, with TRBD1 identical over 7 bases. CDR3 length: 14 amino acids. The germline V gene encodes CDR1 MNHEY and CDR2 SVGAGI. Losses at the gene ends were 0 bases for V and 11 bases for J; bases not matched to a gene: 9. CDR3 coding DNA: TGTGCCAGCAGTTACTCGAGACAGGGAGTTGCGGCTTTCTTT. It codes for CASSYSRQGVAAFF.

About this clone: An end of the junction does not agree with germline; a read error may underlie this. The genes are TRBV7-9 and TRBJ2-2; 7 nucleotides match TRBD1. Germline lookup yields CDR1 SEHNR and CDR2 FQNEAQ (reference sequence). CDR3 length: 14 amino acids. As DNA, the CDR3 is TGTGCCAGCAGCTCTGACAGGGAGACCGGGGAGTTGTTTTTT. This gives the protein CASSSDRETGELFF.

This chain joins TRBV24-1 and TRBJ2-5; tentative D call: TRBD2 (6 bases). Trimming took 1 base from V and 4 from J, leaving 12 bases between them. Germline CDR1 reads KGHDR; CDR2 reads SFDVKD. The CDR3 consists of 15 residues. CDR3 loop: CATSDFGGIGETQYF. DNA for the CDR3: TGTGCCACCAGTGATTTTGGAGGGATTGGAGAGACCCAGTACTTC.

The chain carries TRBV7-2 and TRBJ1-4; possibly TRBD1 for D (5 bases). The CDR3 runs to 14 residues. Trimming removed 5 bases at V and 2 bases at J, with 9 bases between. Looked up from germline, CDR1 is SGHTA and CDR2 is FQGNSA. The CDR3: CASSLQGTNEKLFF. CDR3 bases: TGTGCCAGCAGCCTCCAGGGTACTAATGAAAAACTGTTTTTT.

The chain links TRBV6-1 to TRBJ2-2; no clear D gene. The germline V and J ends were trimmed by 0 bases and 6 bases, with 11 bases remaining between them. This CDR3 has 15 residues. The germline gives CDR1 MNHNS, CDR2 SASEGT. The CDR3 spells CASSEAQQAAGELFF. The CDR3 DNA is TGTGCCAGCAGTGAAGCGCAGCAGGCGGCCGGGGAGCTGTTTTTT.

This clone was seen only a few times. This CDR3 is CASSQEGQVGTQYF. CDR3 nucleotide sequence: TGTGCCAGCAGCCAAGAAGGGCAGGTGGGGACCCAGTACTTC. The chain recombines TRBV3-1 (or the pseudogene TRBV3-2) with TRBJ2-5; D remains ambiguous. The CDR3 totals 14 residues. Between the trimmed V and J ends, which lost 0 bases and 7 bases, there was a span of 12 bases. The germline V gene encodes CDR1 LGHDT and CDR2 YNNKEL (reference sequence).

The CDR3 sequence: CSVGREIGNEQFF. The CDR3, as DNA: TGCAGCGTCGGACGGGAGATTGGCAATGAGCAGTTCTTC. The J gene is TRBJ2-1, the V gene TRBV29-1; possible D gene TRBD2, 6 bases. CDR1 is SQVTM and CDR2 is ANQGSEA in the germline V gene. The V end was cut by 6 bases, the J end by 6 bases, with 15 bases between. This CDR3 spans 13 amino acids.

The chain couples TRBV24-1 to TRBJ1-3; D remains unclear. Trimming removed 3 bases at V and 2 bases at J, with 10 bases between. The CDR3 is 15 amino acids. Per germline, CDR1 KGHDR and CDR2 SFDVKD. CDR3 loop: CATSDPRFTGNTIYF. The CDR3 nucleotides are TGTGCCACCAGTGATCCCAGGTTTACTGGAAACACCATATATTTT.

This chain connects TRBV5-1 to TRBJ2-1; tentative D call: TRBD1 (6 bases). V lost 0 bases to trimming and J lost 2 bases, with 9 bases between them. Germline loops: CDR1 SGHRS, CDR2 YFSETQ. This CDR3 has 15 residues. CDR3 nucleotides: TGCGCCAGCAGCTTGGAGGGGGTCCCCTACAATGAGCAGTTCTTC. Encoded protein: CASSLEGVPYNEQFF.

This clone was observed once. The V call is TRBV7-8, the J call TRBJ2-5, with no clear D. This CDR3 has 13 residues. V was cut by 3 bases and J by 4 bases, with 9 bases left in between. CDR1 is SGHVS, CDR2 FQNEAQ, per germline. The CDR3 loop reads CASSFITVETQYF. CDR3 DNA sequence: TGTGCCAGCAGCTTCATTACCGTAGAGACCCAGTACTTC.

The chain uses TRBV7-9 and TRBJ2-7; 11 nucleotides match TRBD2. The CDR3 sequence is 16 residues long. V lost 5 bases and J lost 1; bases outside the gene matches: 7. Germline CDR1 is SEHNR and CDR2 is FQNEAQ (reference sequence). In DNA form, the CDR3 reads TGTGCCAGCAGCCCCTCTAGCGGGGGGTTTTCCTACGAGCAGTACTTC. As protein: CASSPSSGGFSYEQYF.

Regarding this clone: Distinct nucleotide sequences in the sample also encode this CDR3. The chain uses TRBV6-5 and TRBJ2-7; 7 nucleotides agree with TRBD1. The CDR3 covers 14 residues. The ends lost 4 bases at V and 4 bases at J; junction bases unmatched: 7. Germline V lookup: CDR1 MNHEY, CDR2 SVGAGI. CDR3 sequence (DNA): TGTGCCAGCAGTTCCAGACAGGGAGCTTACGAGCAGTACTTC. Translated, it gives CASSSRQGAYEQYF.

This clone was detected once. The chain recombines TRBV7-9 with TRBJ2-7; 9 bases line up with TRBD1. This CDR3 spans 14 amino acids. Germline V gives CDR1 SEHNR, CDR2 FQNEAQ (reference sequence). The V gene end was trimmed by 5 bases and the J gene end by 3 bases; junction bases not matched to a gene: 5. The DNA of the CDR3 is TGTGCCAGCAGCCCGAGGGGACAGGGCTACGAGCAGTACTTC. Translation gives CASSPRGQGYEQYF.

CDR3: CASSQDSAGEKLFF. The DNA of the CDR3 is TGTGCCAGCAGCCAAGATTCCGCGGGTGAAAAACTGTTTTTT. V usage is TRBV3-1 (or the pseudogene TRBV3-2) and J usage is TRBJ1-4, with D hard to call. Germline CDR1 and CDR2: LGHDT and YNNKEL (reference sequence). Trimming took off 0 bases at V and 7 bases at J, with 9 bases between the two ends. This CDR3 is 14 amino acids long.

CDR3 sequence (DNA): TGTGCTAGTGGTTTGGAGACAGGGGGCGTCGAGCAGTACTTC. Protein sequence: CASGLETGGVEQYF. The V gene is TRBV12-5, the J gene TRBJ2-7; 10 positions match TRBD1. Trimming removed 1 base from V and 6 bases from J; junction bases left unmatched: 3. Germline assignment: CDR1 LGHNT and CDR2 FRNRAP. This CDR3 has 14 residues.

A word on this clone: One end of the junction does not line up with germline, which may come from a read error. J is TRBJ1-2 and V is TRBV30; D call uncertain. CDR1 is GTSNPN, CDR2 SVGIG, per germline (reference sequence). CDR3 length equals 13 residues. CDR3 sequence reads: CAWTEGINNGYTF. The CDR3 region has the DNA TGTGCCTGGACCGAGGGAATTAACAATGGCTACACCTTC. Full variable domain (missing parts from reference TRBV30 and TRBJ1-2): SQTIHQWPATLVQPVGSPLSLECTVEGTSNPNLYWYRQAAGRGLQLLFYSVGIGQISSEVPQNLSASRPQDRQFILSSKKLLLSDSGFYLCAWTEGINNGYTFGSGTRLTVV.

Concerning this clone itself: One junction end does not reproduce the germline sequence, and a read error may be involved. V gene TRBV9 combines with J gene TRBJ1-2; D perhaps matches TRBD1 (6 bases). Germline V gene lookup returns CDR1 SGDLS and CDR2 YYNGEE. This CDR3 region has 13 residues. As DNA, the CDR3 is TGTGCCAGCAGCGTAGGAGATTTCGGACGGACAGAGTTC. It translates to CASSVGDFGRTEF. Full variable domain (rest looked up from reference TRBV9 and TRBJ1-2): DSGVTQTPKHLITATGQRVTLRCSPRSGDLSVYWYQQSLDQGLQFLIQYYNGEERAKGNILERFSAQQFPDLHSELNLSSLELGDSALYFCASSVGDFGRTEFGSGTRLTVV.

A single count supports this clone. The rearrangement joins TRBV24-1 to TRBJ2-5; possibly TRBD1 or TRBD2 for D (5 bases each). The CDR3 sequence is 13 residues long. V was pared by 9 bases and J by 0 bases, with 10 bases between. Germline assignment: CDR1 KGHDR and CDR2 SFDVKD. Here the CDR3 reads CATGAGYQETQYF. The CDR3 bases are TGTGCCACCGGGGCGGGCTACCAAGAGACCCAGTACTTC.

This clone was counted once. The gene calls are TRBV25-1 and TRBJ1-2, with a weak D call TRBD1 (5 bases). V was pared by 4 bases and J by 9 bases, with 18 bases between. Germline assignment: CDR1 MGHDK and CDR2 SYGVNS. This CDR3 is 14 amino acids long. For the CDR3, the DNA is TGTGCCAGCAGTGCCCGGGACTGGTTCCAGAGCTACACCTTC. Its protein is CASSARDWFQSYTF.

V is TRBV5-1 and J is TRBJ1-1; TRBD1 matches 7 bases. The CDR3 has 17 amino acids. CDR1 is SGHRS and CDR2 is YFSETQ in the germline V gene. Trimming cost V 0 bases and J 0 bases; bases outside gene matches: 8. The CDR3 sequence is CASSLAWQGEMNTEAFF. The CDR3 DNA reads as TGCGCCAGCAGCTTGGCCTGGCAGGGGGAGATGAACACTGAAGCTTTCTTT.

This sequence joins TRBV5-1 and TRBJ2-2, with a tentative D call TRBD1 (6 bases). Germline loops: CDR1 SGHRS, CDR2 YFSETQ. V was pared by 4 bases and J by 2 bases, with 15 bases between. This CDR3 is built from 16 residues. CDR3 sequence reads: CASSPPGQINTGELFF. DNA of the CDR3: TGCGCCAGCAGCCCCCCCGGACAGATTAACACCGGGGAGCTGTTTTTT.

The chain is built from TRBV4-3 and TRBJ2-2; weak D call: TRBD2 (7 bases). Trimming cost V 0 bases and J 4 bases, with 12 bases left between them. CDR1 LGHNA and CDR2 YSLEER come from the germline V gene. The CDR3 spans 16 residues. CDR3 in DNA: TGCGCCAGCAGCCAAGACCCCGGGGGGCGCACCGGGGAGCTGTTTTTT. This encodes CASSQDPGGRTGELFF.